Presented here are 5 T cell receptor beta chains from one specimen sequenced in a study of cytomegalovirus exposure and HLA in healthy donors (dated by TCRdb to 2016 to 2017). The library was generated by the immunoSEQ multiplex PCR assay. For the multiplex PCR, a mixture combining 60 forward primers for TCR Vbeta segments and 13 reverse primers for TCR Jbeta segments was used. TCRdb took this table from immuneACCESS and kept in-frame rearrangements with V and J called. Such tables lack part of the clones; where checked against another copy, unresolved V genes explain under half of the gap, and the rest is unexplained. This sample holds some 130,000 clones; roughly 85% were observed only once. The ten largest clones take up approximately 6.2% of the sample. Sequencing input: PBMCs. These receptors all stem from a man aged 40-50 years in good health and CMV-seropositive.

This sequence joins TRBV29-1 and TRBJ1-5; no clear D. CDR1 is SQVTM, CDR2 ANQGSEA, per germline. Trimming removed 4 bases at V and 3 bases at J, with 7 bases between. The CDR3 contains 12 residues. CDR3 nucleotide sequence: TGCAGCGTTGCGGAGGACAATCAGCCCCAGCATTTT. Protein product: CSVAEDNQPQHF.

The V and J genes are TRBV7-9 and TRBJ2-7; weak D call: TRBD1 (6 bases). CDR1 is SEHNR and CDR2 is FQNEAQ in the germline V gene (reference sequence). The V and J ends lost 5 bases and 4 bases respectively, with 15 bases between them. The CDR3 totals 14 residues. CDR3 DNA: TGTGCCAGCAGCGCGCCGGACAGACTGTACGAGCAGTACTTC. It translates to CASSAPDRLYEQYF.

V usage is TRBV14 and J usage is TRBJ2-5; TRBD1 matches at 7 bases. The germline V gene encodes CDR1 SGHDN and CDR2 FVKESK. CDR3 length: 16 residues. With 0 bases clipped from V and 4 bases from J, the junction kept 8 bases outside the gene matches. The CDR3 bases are TGTGCCAGCAGCCAAGACGGCAGGGGGAACCCAGAGACCCAGTACTTC. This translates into CASSQDGRGNPETQYF.

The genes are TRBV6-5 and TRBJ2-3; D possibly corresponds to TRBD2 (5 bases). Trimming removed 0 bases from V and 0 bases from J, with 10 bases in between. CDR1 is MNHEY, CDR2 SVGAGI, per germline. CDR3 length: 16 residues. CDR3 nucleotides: TGTGCCAGCAGTTACTCGATCGGCGGGAGCACAGATACGCAGTATTTT. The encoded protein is CASSYSIGGSTDTQYF.

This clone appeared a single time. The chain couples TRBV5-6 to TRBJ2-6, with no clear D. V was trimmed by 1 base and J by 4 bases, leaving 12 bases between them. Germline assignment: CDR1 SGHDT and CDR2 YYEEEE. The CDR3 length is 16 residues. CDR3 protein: CASSLTLSSGANVLTF. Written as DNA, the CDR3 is TGTGCCAGCAGCTTGACACTATCGTCCGGGGCCAACGTCCTGACTTTC.